This TCR beta chain was captured in a study of T cells in Graves' hyperthyroidism and ophthalmopathy (dated by TCRdb to about 2019). Broadly, across the study: Peripheral blood was sampled at the time of initial diagnosis, prior to any treatment. To identify distinguishing TCR V-J signatures, a discovery cohort of around 100 patients was used, comprising some 43 with Graves' ophthalmopathy and around 60 with stable Graves' hyperthyroidism. Prospective prediction of ophthalmopathy was tested in an independent validation cohort consisting of 18 hyperthyroidism patients and about 17 patients who later progressed to ophthalmopathy. The roughly 94 discovery patients were randomly divided into training and test sets at a 7:3 ratio. In addition, the study compared T-cell repertoires in thyroid tissue and in blood from about 6 Graves' hyperthyroidism patients. Once sampling was done, hyperthyroidism patients were given methimazole at a starting dose of 30 mg daily, whereas ophthalmopathy patients were given high-dose intravenous methylprednisolone. TCR Vbeta CDR3 sequencing of some 140 peripheral blood samples (approximately 44 ophthalmopathy, roughly 74 hyperthyroidism and roughly 17 progressor patients) is reported in the paper.

A patient counted as having stable Graves' hyperthyroidism if no progression to ophthalmopathy occurred over 18 months of follow-up. The hyperthyroidism patients were between 18 and 65 years old and newly diagnosed, with a disease duration of less than 2 months. Exclusion was applied to patients with uncontrolled infections, other autoimmune diseases, pregnancy or lactation. Diagnoses relied on clinical symptoms, serum thyroxine and TRAb, thyroid ultrasound and orbital computed tomography. PBMCs were isolated from 7.5 to 10 ml of fresh peripheral blood by Ficoll-Paque density gradient centrifugation. Total RNA was extracted using Trizol reagent, and RNA quality was assessed on an Agilent 2100 Bioanalyzer. Results and caveats for the whole study, not just this receptor: Blood samples also contained most of the expanded thyroid clonotypes (frequency above 0.001), which suggests that blood repertoires may reflect thyroid immune responses. In validation, progression to ophthalmopathy was predicted by the model with nearly 71% sensitivity and 72.22% specificity, a median of about 6.8 months before onset. Ophthalmopathy was separated from stable hyperthyroidism by a 13 V-J signature model, with just over 85% sensitivity and about 81% specificity obtained in cross-validation and 80%/75% obtained in testing. No statistical method was used to set the sample size in advance, and investigators knew the group allocation.

This clonotype has a handful of counts. No cognate antigen has been identified for it. No much larger clone is present one base from it, and per-base qualities are unavailable. Amplification of TCR beta CDR3 regions was carried out from RNA transcripts. A first-round RT-PCR of the TCR CDR3 used the HTBI primer set with the Qiagen OneStep RT-PCR kit. Libraries were constructed in a second round of multiplex PCR, after which size selection and purification were performed. Paired-end sequencing of the libraries was performed with 100 bp reads on an Illumina HiSeq2000. From the authors' description of their analysis: SOAPnuke was used to process the raw data, removing reads that contained adapters or uncalled bases, had a mean Phred below 15, or lacked an exact match to the constant primer or identifier. COPE v1.2.5 was used to merge high-quality paired reads, and clonotypes were defined as unique nucleotide sequences. MiTCR v1.1 was used to align the clonotypes against IMGT TRBV, TRBD and TRBJ reference segments. Analysis was restricted to V-J combinations with a frequency above 0.0001, which covered 99.2% of repertoires. A TCS score was defined as the ratio between F50 (clonal expansion) and ExV (chaos), using BLOSUM62-based TCRdist between CDR3 peptides within each V-J. Welch's t-statistics and random forest reduced approximately 520 V-J features to 10 to 15, which were used in a naive Bayes classifier (R e1071). TCRdb itself trimmed the public reads at Q25 with fastp, ran MiXCR and retained productive beta chains. Identical CDR3 protein sequences are pooled into one entry, listed with their most common genes and DNA. TCRdb assigned the V and J calls; the authors' analysis was not used. Recorded for this sample are about 400,000 distinct CDR3 sequences; approximately 13% of them occurred a single time. Together, the top ten hold about 9.1% of the sample.

This sequence was found in a woman aged 18 to 35 with Graves' hyperthyroidism. The specimen was blood.

The base sequence is TGTGCCAGCACGACAGGCCCGTCTAGCACAGATACGCAGTATTTT. This translates into CASTTGPSSTDTQYF. The rearranged chain carries TRBV5-6 and TRBJ2-3; the best D guess is TRBD1, with 6 bases matching. Relative to germline, V is 6 bases shorter and J is 0 bases shorter, with 14 bases between their ends. CDR1 is given as SGHDT and CDR2 as YYEEEE, both from the germline V gene. The CDR3, from cysteine to phenylalanine, totals 15 residues. The only DNA kept is the CDR3, 45 bases in frame from the first base.